This TCR beta chain was recovered during a study of beta chain features in type 1 diabetes. General study findings and limits: A possible short-template PCR bias applies equally to patients and controls. A greater similarity of naive, central memory and Treg TCRB repertoires was seen among patients than among healthy donors.

Of note for this clone: Its antigen is as yet unknown.

Via the markers CD45RO/CCR7/CD25/CD127/CD95/CD27, stem cell-like memory, regulatory, central memory and naive CD4+ cells were sorted. Expressed TCRB transcripts were sequenced because the isolated RNA had all been reverse transcribed beforehand. Clones were sequenced by immunoSEQ multiplex PCR, and TCRdb holds only the in-frame ones, with some missing. The top ten hold over 5% of the sample, which has roughly 300,000 clones, about 14% seen once. V lost 5 bases to trimming and J lost 5 bases, with 18 bases between them. The CDR3 contains 15 residues. The V gene's germline CDR1 is SEHNR and CDR2 FQNEAQ (reference sequence).

The sample was central memory CD4+ T cells from blood. This chain uses TRBV7-9 with TRBJ1-1; D ambiguous. This TCR derives from a man aged 25-45 years in good health. In DNA, the CDR3 is TGTGCCAGCAGCCCACGGACCTCCCCTCGGACTGAAGCTTTCTTT. Translation gives CASSPRTSPRTEAFF.